This T cell receptor beta chain comes out of a study of T cell responses to AZD1222 COVID-19 vaccine. Produced via immunoSEQ multiplex PCR; TCRdb's table is partial and in-frame only. The data show more than 150,000 clones, about nine tenths seen once. The CDR3 consists of 14 residues. CDR1 is MGHDK and CDR2 is SYGVNS in the germline V gene. Trimming removed 4 bases from V and 8 bases from J, with 14 bases in between. The receptor comes from an adult who received the AZD1222 COVID-19 vaccine. The chain employs TRBV25-1 and TRBJ1-4, with D maybe TRBD1 (5 bases). The sequencing here drew on peripheral blood, taken 28 days after the second AZD1222 dose. CDR3 sequence reads: CASSGGYFGEKLFF. The CDR3 region has the DNA TGTGCCAGCAGTGGGGGGTATTTTGGGGAAAAACTGTTTTTT.